This TCR beta chain came from a study of T-cell memory formation after mild COVID-19. Study-wide results and limits: Mainly CM and EM harbored the contracting CD4+ clones; mainly EMRA harbored the CD8+ ones. SARS-CoV-2 specificity of second-wave clones peaking day 37 was unconfirmed.

On this clonotype itself: The antigen is undetermined.

Between the trimmed V and J ends, which lost 0 bases and 5 bases, there was a span of 10 bases. Germline CDR1 is SEHNR and CDR2 is FQNEAQ (reference sequence). The CDR3 loop spans 14 amino acids. TCRdb recomputed calls from the 5' RACE reads with MiXCR, one row per CDR3 protein. There are about 410,000 distinct CDR3 sequences in the sample; under 20% occur only once, and under 25% lies in the top ten. The chain joins TRBV7-9 to TRBJ2-5; D gene unclear. Sample: PBMCs or a T cell subset sorted from them (not recorded which). The receptor's source is a man between 18 and 29 years old who had mild COVID-19 (a few samples of this study predate the infection). Cell type and time point are not known. Here the CDR3 reads CASSLAHGVETQYF. The CDR3 nucleotides read TGTGCCAGCAGCTTAGCACACGGCGTTGAGACCCAGTACTTC. Together with reference TRBV7-9 and TRBJ2-5, the CDR3 gives the full variable domain: DTGVSQNPRHKITKRGQNVTFRCDPISEHNRLYWYRQTLGQGPEFLTYFQNEAQLEKSRLLSDRFSAERPKGSFSTLEIQRTEQGDSAMYLCASSLAHGVETQYFGPGTRLLVL.